The T cell receptor (beta chain) under discussion was sequenced for a study of T cell responses to AZD1222 COVID-19 vaccine. Study-level points and caveats: Females made up more of the donors, who were largely white British, and clonal diversity may have come out too low.

TCRdb keeps only in-frame clones here, not all; method: immunoSEQ multiplex PCR. The data show over 100,000 clones, approximately 88% seen once. Trimming took off 9 bases at V and 5 bases at J, with 26 bases between the two ends. This CDR3 is 18 amino acids long. The germline CDR1 and CDR2 sequences are MNHEY and SMNVEV (reference sequence). Concerning this clone: Its matching antigen is unknown.

This chain uses TRBV27 with TRBJ2-6, with a possible D match to TRBD2 (5 bases). This TCR was recovered from an adult in good health. Sample: peripheral blood, taken on day 0 of MenACWY control vaccination. CDR3 in DNA: TGTGCCAGTTCCGGGGTAGCATTTTCGGTTTCGAGGGCCAACGTCCTGACTTTC. Translating gives CASSGVAFSVSRANVLTF.